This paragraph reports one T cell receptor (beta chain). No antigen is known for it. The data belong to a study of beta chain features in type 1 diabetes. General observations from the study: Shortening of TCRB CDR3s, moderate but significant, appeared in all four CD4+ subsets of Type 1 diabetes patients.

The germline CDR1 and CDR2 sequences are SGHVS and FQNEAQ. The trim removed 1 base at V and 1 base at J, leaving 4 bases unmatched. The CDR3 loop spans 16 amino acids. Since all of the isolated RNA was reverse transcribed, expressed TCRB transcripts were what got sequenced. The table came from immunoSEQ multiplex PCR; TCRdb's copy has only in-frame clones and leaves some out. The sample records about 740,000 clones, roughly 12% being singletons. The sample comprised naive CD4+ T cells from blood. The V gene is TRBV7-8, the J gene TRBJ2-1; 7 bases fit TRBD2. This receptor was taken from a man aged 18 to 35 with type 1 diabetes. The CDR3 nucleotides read TGTGCCAGCAGCTTAGGGCCTAGCGGTTCCTACAATGAGCAGTTCTTC. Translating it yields CASSLGPSGSYNEQFF. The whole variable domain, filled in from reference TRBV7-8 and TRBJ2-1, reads GAGVSQSPRYKVAKRGQDVALRCDPISGHVSLFWYQQALGQGPEFLTYFQNEAQLDKSGLPSDRFFAERPEGSVSTLKIQRTQQEDSAVYLCASSLGPSGSYNEQFFGPGTRLTVL.